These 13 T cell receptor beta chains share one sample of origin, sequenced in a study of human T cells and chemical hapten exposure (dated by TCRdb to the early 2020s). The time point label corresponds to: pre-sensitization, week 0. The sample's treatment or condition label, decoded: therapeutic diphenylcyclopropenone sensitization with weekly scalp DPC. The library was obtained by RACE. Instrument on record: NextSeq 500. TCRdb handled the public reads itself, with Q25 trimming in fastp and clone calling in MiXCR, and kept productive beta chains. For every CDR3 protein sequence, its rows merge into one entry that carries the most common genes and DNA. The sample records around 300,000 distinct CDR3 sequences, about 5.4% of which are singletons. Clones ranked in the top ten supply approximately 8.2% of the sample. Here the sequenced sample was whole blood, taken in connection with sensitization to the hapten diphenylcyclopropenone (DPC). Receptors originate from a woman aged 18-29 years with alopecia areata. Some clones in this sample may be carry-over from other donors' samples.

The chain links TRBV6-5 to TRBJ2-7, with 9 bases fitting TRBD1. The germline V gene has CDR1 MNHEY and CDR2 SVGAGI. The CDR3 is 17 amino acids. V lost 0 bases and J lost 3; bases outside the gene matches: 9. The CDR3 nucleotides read TGTGCCAGCAGTTACTCAACTCCGGGACAGGGAGTCTACGAGCAGTACTTC. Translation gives CASSYSTPGQGVYEQYF.

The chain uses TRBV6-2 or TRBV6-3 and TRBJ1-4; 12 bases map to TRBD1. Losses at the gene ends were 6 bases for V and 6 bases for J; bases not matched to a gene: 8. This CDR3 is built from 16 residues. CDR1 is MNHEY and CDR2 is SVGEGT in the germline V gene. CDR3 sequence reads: CASSQEGTGGHEKLFF. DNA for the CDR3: TGTGCCAGCAGCCAGGAAGGGACAGGGGGCCATGAAAAACTGTTTTTT.

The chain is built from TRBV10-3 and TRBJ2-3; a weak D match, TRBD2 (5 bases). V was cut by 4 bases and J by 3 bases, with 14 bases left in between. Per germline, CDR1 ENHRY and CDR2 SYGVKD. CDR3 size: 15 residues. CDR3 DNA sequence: TGTGCCATCAGTGGGGGTAGCGACCCTACAGATACGCAGTATTTT. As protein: CAISGGSDPTDTQYF.

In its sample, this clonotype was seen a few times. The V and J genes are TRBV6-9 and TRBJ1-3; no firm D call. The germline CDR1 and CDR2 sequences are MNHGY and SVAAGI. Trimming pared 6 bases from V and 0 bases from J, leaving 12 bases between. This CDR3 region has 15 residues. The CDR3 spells CASRLGLRSGNTIYF. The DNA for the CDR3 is TGTGCCAGCAGATTGGGCCTCCGCTCTGGAAACACCATATATTTT.

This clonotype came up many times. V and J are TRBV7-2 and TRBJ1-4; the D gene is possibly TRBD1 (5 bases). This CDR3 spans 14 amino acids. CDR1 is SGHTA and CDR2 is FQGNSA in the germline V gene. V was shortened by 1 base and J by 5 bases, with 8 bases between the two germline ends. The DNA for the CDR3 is TGTGCCAGCAGCTTAGGCGGGGGGAATGAAAAACTGTTTTTT. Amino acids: CASSLGGGNEKLFF.

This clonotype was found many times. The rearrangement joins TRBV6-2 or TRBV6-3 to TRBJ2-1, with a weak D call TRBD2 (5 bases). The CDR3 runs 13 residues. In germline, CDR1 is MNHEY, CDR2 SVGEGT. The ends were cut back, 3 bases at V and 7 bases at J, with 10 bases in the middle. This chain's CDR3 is CASSYGETNEQFF. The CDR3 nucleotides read TGTGCCAGCAGTTATGGGGAGACGAATGAGCAGTTCTTC.

The CDR3 sequence: CASRGDTGGLAKNIQYF. Written as DNA, the CDR3 is TGTGCCAGCAGAGGAGATACAGGGGGCCTAGCCAAAAACATTCAGTACTTC. This chain joins TRBV12-3 or TRBV12-4 and TRBJ2-4; TRBD1 agrees at 9 bases. This CDR3 contains 17 residues. V shed 6 bases, J shed 0 bases, and the junction held 9 bases outside the gene matches.

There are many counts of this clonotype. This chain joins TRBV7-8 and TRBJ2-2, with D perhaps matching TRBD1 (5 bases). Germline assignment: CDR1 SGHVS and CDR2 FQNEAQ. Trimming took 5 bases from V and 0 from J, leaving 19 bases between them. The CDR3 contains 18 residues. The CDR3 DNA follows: TGTGCCAGCAGCCCCTACCGGACATTCCCCCCGAACACCGGGGAGCTGTTTTTT. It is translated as CASSPYRTFPPNTGELFF.

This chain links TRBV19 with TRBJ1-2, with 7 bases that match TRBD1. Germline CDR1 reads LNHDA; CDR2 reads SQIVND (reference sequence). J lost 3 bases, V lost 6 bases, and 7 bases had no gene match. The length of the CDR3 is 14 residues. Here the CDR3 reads CASRRRDSYYGYTF. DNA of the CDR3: TGTGCCAGTAGGCGGCGGGACAGCTACTATGGCTACACCTTC.

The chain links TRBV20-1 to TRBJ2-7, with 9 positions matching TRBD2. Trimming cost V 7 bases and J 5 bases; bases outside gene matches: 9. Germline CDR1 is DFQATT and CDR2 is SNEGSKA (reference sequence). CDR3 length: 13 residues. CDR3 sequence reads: CSVSGLALNEQYF. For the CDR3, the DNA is TGCAGTGTTTCGGGACTAGCTCTCAACGAGCAGTACTTC.

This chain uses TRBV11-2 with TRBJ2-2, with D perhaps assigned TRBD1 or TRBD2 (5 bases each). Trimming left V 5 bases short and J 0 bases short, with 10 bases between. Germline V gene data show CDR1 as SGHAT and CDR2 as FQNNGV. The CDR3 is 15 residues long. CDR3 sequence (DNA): TGTGCCAGCAGCCTGGGACGGTCGAACACCGGGGAGCTGTTTTTT. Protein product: CASSLGRSNTGELFF. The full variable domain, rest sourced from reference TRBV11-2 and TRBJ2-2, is EAGVAQSPRYKIIEKRQSVAFWCNPISGHATLYWYQQILGQGPKLLIQFQNNGVVDDSQLPKDRFSAERLKGVDSTLKIQPAKLEDSAVYLCASSLGRSNTGELFFGEGSRLTVL.

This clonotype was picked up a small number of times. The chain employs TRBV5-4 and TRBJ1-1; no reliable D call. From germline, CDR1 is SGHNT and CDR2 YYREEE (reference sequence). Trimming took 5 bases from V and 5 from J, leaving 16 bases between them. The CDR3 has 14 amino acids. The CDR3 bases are TGTGCCAGCAGACTAGACAACCCGGGGACTGAAGCTTTCTTT. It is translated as CASRLDNPGTEAFF.

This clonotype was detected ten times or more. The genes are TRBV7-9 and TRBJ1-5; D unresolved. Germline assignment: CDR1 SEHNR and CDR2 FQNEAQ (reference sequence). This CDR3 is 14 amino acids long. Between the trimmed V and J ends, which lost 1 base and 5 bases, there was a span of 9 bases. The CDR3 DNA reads TGTGCCAGCAGCTTAGTGGGTTTCGATCAGCCCCAGCATTTT. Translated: CASSLVGFDQPQHF. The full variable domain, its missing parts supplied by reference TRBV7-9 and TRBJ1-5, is DTGVSQNPRHKITKRGQNVTFRCDPISEHNRLYWYRQTLGQGPEFLTYFQNEAQLEKSRLLSDRFSAERPKGSFSTLEIQRTEQGDSAMYLCASSLVGFDQPQHFGDGTRLSIL.